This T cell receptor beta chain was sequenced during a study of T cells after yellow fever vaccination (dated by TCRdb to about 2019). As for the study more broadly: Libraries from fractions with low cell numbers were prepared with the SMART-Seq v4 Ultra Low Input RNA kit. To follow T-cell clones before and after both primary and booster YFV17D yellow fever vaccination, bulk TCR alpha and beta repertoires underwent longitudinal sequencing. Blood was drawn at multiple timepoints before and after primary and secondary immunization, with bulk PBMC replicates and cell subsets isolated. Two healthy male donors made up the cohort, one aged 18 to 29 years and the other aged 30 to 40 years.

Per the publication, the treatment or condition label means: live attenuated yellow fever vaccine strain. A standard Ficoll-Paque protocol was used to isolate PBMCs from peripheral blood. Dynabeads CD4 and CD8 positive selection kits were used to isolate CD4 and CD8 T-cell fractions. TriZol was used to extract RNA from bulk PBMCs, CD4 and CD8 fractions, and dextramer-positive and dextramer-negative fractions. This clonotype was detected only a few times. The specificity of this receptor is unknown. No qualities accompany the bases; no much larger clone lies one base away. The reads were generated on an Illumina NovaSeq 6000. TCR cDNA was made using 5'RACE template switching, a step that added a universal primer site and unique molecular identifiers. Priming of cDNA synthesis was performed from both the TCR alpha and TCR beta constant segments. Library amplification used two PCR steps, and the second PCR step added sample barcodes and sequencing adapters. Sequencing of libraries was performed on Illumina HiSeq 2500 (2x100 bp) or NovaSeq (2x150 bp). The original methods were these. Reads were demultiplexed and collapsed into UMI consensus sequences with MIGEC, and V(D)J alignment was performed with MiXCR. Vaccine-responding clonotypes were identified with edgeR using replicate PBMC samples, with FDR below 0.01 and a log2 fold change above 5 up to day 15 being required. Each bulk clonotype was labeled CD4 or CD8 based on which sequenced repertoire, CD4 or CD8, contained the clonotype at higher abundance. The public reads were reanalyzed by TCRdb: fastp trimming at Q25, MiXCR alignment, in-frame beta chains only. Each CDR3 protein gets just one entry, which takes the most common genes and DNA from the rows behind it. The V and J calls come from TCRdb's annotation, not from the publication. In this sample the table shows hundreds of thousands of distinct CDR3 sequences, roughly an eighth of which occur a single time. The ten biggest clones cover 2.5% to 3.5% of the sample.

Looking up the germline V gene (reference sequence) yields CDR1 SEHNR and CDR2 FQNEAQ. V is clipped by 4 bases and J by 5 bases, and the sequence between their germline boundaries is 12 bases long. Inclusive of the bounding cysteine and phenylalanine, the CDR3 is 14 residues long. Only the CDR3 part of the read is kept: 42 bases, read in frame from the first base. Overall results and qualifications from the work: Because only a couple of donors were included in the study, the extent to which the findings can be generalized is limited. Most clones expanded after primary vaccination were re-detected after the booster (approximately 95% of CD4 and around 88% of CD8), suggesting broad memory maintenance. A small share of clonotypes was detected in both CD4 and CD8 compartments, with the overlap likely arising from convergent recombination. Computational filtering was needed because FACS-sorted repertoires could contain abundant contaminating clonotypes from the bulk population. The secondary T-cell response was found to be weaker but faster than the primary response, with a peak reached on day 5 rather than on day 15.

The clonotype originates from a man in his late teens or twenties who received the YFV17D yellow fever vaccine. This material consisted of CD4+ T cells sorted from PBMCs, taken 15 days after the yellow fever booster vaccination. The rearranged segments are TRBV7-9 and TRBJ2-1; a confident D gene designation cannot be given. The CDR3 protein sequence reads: CASSSLSGDNEQFF. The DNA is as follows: TGTGCCAGCAGCTCGCTGTCTGGAGACAATGAGCAGTTCTTC.